By proportion, the clone carrying this TCR beta chain is large. What it recognizes is unknown. The record originates from a study of circulating CD8 cells and anti-PD-1 response in melanoma. V gave up 3 bases and J gave up 1 base; unmatched junction bases: 5. Per germline, CDR1 ENHRY and CDR2 SYGVKD. The CDR3 covers 15 residues. The QIAseq Immune Repertoire TCR panel built the libraries from approximately 15 ng of total RNA. TCRdb analysed the reads with MiXCR anew, one entry per CDR3 protein. The sample includes about 110 distinct CDR3 sequences, roughly 9% of them seen just once. Sorting of live CD3+CD8+TCRalphabeta+ cells by PD-1 and/or TIGIT gave four subsets. Study observations and caveats: At M1, fewer than 8% of TRB clonotypes appeared in multiple subsets. Peptide assays on expanded sorted subsets replaced tumor-based reactivity testing.

This chain connects TRBV10-3 to TRBJ1-2, with 7 bases lining up with TRBD1. The clonotype was recovered from a human donor with melanoma. The sample in question was CD8+ T cells from PBMCs, obtained at baseline or after one month of anti-PD-1 therapy (not recorded which). In DNA, the CDR3 is TGTGCCATCAGTGACGGACAGGCTAATAACTATGGCTACACCTTC. This encodes CAISDGQANNYGYTF.